Shown below are 10 T cell receptor beta chains from a single sample sequenced in a study of cytomegalovirus exposure and HLA in healthy donors. With 60 Vbeta and 13 Jbeta primers, the PCR was carried out. Measured with immunoSEQ multiplex PCR; TCRdb has only the in-frame clones, and not every one. The table has 150,000 to 200,000 clones, approximately 73% seen once; the top ten hold under 7%. The specimen sequenced was PBMCs. The source is a woman aged 18-29 years in good health and CMV-seropositive.

This chain connects TRBV10-3 to TRBJ2-1, with TRBD2 matching over 7 bases. J gave up 7 bases and V 2 bases, and 8 bases lay outside the gene matches. Germline V gene sequence: CDR1 ENHRY, CDR2 SYGVKD. The CDR3 extends over 15 amino acids. CDR3 DNA sequence: TGTGCCATCAGTGAGGGACTAGGGGCTTCTAATGAGCAGTTCTTC. It translates to CAISEGLGASNEQFF.

This sequence joins TRBV2 and TRBJ2-5, with a weak D call TRBD2 (7 bases). The J call may be faulty, since TRBJ2-7 better matches the DNA end. The CDR3 has 14 amino acids. Germline V gene lookup returns CDR1 SNHLY and CDR2 FYNNEI. Here the CDR3 DNA reads TGTGCCAGCGGGGGGGCTGACAGCTTCTACGAGCAGTACTTC. It specifies CASGGADSFYEQYF.

The chain has TRBV7-6 and TRBJ2-1, with a possible D match to TRBD1 (6 bases). With 1 base removed from V and 5 bases from J, the gap between germline ends came to 21 bases. CDR1 and CDR2 (germline): SGHVS, FNYEAQ. The CDR3 spans 18 residues. CDR3 DNA: TGTGCCAGCAGCTTAGGTCCACCCGGGACACCACGAGACAATGAGCAGTTCTTC. Translated, it gives CASSLGPPGTPRDNEQFF.

This clone was recorded a few times. Written as DNA, the CDR3 is TGTGCCAGCAGGGGACAGGACTCTGGAAACACCATATATTTT. Protein product: CASRGQDSGNTIYF. This chain joins TRBV6-5 and TRBJ1-3; 8 bases align to TRBD1. Germline V gene data show CDR1 as MNHEY and CDR2 as SVGAGI. The CDR3 extends over 14 amino acids. V lost 6 bases and J lost 0; bases outside the gene matches: 1.

The chain carries TRBV7-9 and TRBJ2-3; TRBD2 agrees at 15 bases. Germline V gene lookup returns CDR1 SEHNR and CDR2 FQNEAQ (reference sequence). The ends lost 4 bases at V and 3 bases at J; junction bases unmatched: 2. This CDR3 has 16 residues. The CDR3 region is CASSSGLAGGTDTQYF. The CDR3 coding sequence is TGTGCCAGCAGCTCCGGACTAGCGGGGGGGACAGATACGCAGTATTTT.

This clone was counted once. The chain carries TRBV2 and TRBJ1-4, with D perhaps TRBD1 (6 bases). Germline CDR1 is SNHLY and CDR2 is FYNNEI. V lost 7 bases to trimming and J lost 7 bases, with 16 bases between them. CDR3 length equals 14 residues. CDR3 sequence reads: CASTPGRGGEKLFF. CDR3 sequence (DNA): TGTGCCAGCACCCCCGGAAGGGGGGGTGAAAAACTGTTTTTT. The whole variable domain, filled in from reference TRBV2 and TRBJ1-4, reads EPEVTQTPSHQVTQMGQEVILRCVPISNHLYFYWYRQILGQKVEFLVSFYNNEISEKSEIFDDQFSVERPDGSNFTLKIRSTKLEDSAMYFCASTPGRGGEKLFFGSGTQLSVL.

The V gene is TRBV5-5, the J gene TRBJ1-1; 7 nucleotides match TRBD1. The V gene end was trimmed by 0 bases and the J gene end by 0 bases; junction bases not matched to a gene: 5. The CDR3 is made up of 16 amino acids. Germline assignment: CDR1 SGHKS and CDR2 YYEKEE (reference sequence). CDR3 sequence (DNA): TGTGCCAGCAGCTTGGGGACAGGTTTCATGAACACTGAAGCTTTCTTT. It codes for CASSLGTGFMNTEAFF.

The chain has TRBV14 and TRBJ1-2, with TRBD1 matching 7 bases. J was trimmed by 2 bases and V by 5 bases; bases with no gene match: 2. The CDR3 has 13 residues. CDR1 is SGHDN, CDR2 FVKESK, per germline. This CDR3 reads CASSEGGNYGYTF. In DNA form, the CDR3 reads TGTGCCAGCAGCGAAGGGGGCAACTATGGCTACACCTTC. Drawing the rest from reference TRBV14 and TRBJ1-2, the complete variable domain is EAGVTQFPSHSVIEKGQTVTLRCDPISGHDNLYWYRRVMGKEIKFLLHFVKESKQDESGMPNNRFLAERTGGTYSTLKVQPAELEDSGVYFCASSEGGNYGYTFGSGTRLTVV.

J is TRBJ2-4 and V is TRBV5-6; 9 bases align to TRBD2. The CDR3 loop spans 15 amino acids. Germline-derived CDR1 and CDR2 are SGHDT and YYEEEE. J lost 4 bases, V lost 4 bases, and 6 bases had no gene match. The CDR3 DNA reads TGTGCCAGCAGCCTCAGGGGACTAGCAAAAAACATTCAGTACTTC. Residues: CASSLRGLAKNIQYF. Variable domain in full (rest from reference TRBV5-6 and TRBJ2-4): DAGVTQSPTHLIKTRGQQVTLRCSPKSGHDTVSWYQQALGQGPQFIFQYYEEEERQRGNFPDRFSGHQFPNYSSELNVNALLLGDSALYLCASSLRGLAKNIQYFGAGTRLSVL.

The rearrangement uses TRBV6-5 and TRBJ2-1, with 7 bases lining up with TRBD1. The germline CDR1 and CDR2 sequences are MNHEY and SVGAGI. The J segment lost 2 bases and the V segment lost 2 bases, leaving 3 bases of the junction unmatched. The CDR3 runs to 15 residues. In nucleotides, the CDR3 is TGTGCCAGCAGTTACGGCAGGGGGACCTACAATGAGCAGTTCTTC. As protein: CASSYGRGTYNEQFF.